Listed below are T cell receptor beta chains from one sample, sequenced in a study of regulatory T cells in long-lasting Graves disease. TCRdb redid the calling of the multiplex PCR reads with MiXCR, one entry per CDR3 protein. The data show around 500,000 distinct CDR3 sequences, with less than 25% seen just once and about 7.8% held by the top ten. The sample was peripheral blood mononuclear cells (PBMCs), taken when the disease was refractory, from a patient treated with antithyroid drugs. These receptor sequences come from a female donor with Graves disease. The CDR3 runs from the conserved cysteine through the conserved F or W. The D gene is left open where the match is weak. Part of the rows lack a size; the others show once, few, many or a class for expanded clones.

d_call	clone_size	v_call	j_call	cdr3_aa	cdr3_nt
TRBD2	few	TRBV27	TRBJ2-7	CASSLSISGASSYEQYF	TGTGCCAGCAGTTTATCCATTAGCGGGGCTAGCTCCTACGAGCAGTACTTC
-	few	TRBV29-1	TRBJ1-2	CSVESPEGYTF	TGCAGCGTTGAATCCCCAGAGGGCTACACCTTC
-	few	TRBV20-1	TRBJ2-2	CSALPRLQNQARTGELFF	TGCAGTGCTCTCCCCCGACTCCAGAACCAGGCACGGACCGGGGAGCTGTTTTTT
-	many	TRBV28	TRBJ1-5	CASSLIPDNQPQHF	TGTGCCAGCAGTTTGATTCCAGACAATCAGCCCCAGCATTTT
-	-	TRBV19	TRBJ1-2	CASSPEVPSYGYTF	TGTGCCAGTAGCCCGGAGGTACCGTCGTATGGCTACACCTTC
TRBD2	few	TRBV5-1	TRBJ2-5	CASSFGGSREETQYF	TGCGCCAGCAGCTTCGGCGGGAGTAGGGAAGAGACCCAGTACTTC
-	many	TRBV12-3/TRBV12-4	TRBJ1-2	CATSYGDGYTF	TGTGCCACTTCCTACGGGGATGGCTACACCTTC
TRBD2	many	TRBV6-5	TRBJ2-5	CASSYSPSGSPGETQYF	TGTGCCAGCAGTTACTCTCCTAGCGGGTCGCCGGGAGAGACCCAGTACTTC
-	many	TRBV7-9	TRBJ2-5	CASSLANWQETQYF	TGTGCCAGCAGCTTAGCCAACTGGCAAGAGACCCAGTACTTC
-	few	TRBV6-2/TRBV6-3	TRBJ2-3	CASSYLASTDTQYF	TGTGCCAGCAGTTACCTAGCTAGCACAGATACGCAGTATTTT
TRBD2	once	TRBV10-3	TRBJ2-7	CAISEGIAGGSYEQYF	TGTGCCATCAGTGAGGGGATAGCGGGAGGCTCCTACGAGCAGTACTTC
TRBD1	-	TRBV6-9	TRBJ2-2	CASSYSGQGEIPGELFF	TGTGCCAGCAGTTACTCAGGACAGGGGGAAATTCCCGGGGAGCTGTTTTTT
-	few	TRBV6-2/TRBV6-3	TRBJ2-5	CASSYFPQGRSETQYF	TGTGCCAGCAGTTATTTCCCTCAGGGGCGTTCAGAGACCCAGTACTTC
-	many	TRBV2	TRBJ2-1	CASSERGRGAVAYNEQFF	TGTGCCAGCAGTGAAAGGGGGAGGGGAGCGGTTGCCTACAATGAGCAGTTCTTC
TRBD1	few	TRBV7-3	TRBJ2-7	CASSPQGQGIYEQYF	TGTGCCAGCAGCCCCCAGGGACAGGGAATCTACGAGCAGTACTTC
-	many	TRBV27	TRBJ1-2	CASRTAIGGYTF	TGTGCCAGCCGGACGGCAATTGGAGGCTACACCTTC
-	-	TRBV9	TRBJ2-7	CASSSRDNQWYEQYF	TGTGCCAGCAGCTCCCGGGACAACCAATGGTACGAGCAGTACTTC
-	many	TRBV20-1	TRBJ2-2	CSAREWDTGELFF	TGCAGTGCTAGAGAATGGGATACCGGGGAGCTGTTTTTT
TRBD1	many	TRBV5-1	TRBJ1-5	CASSDGTASNQPQHF	TGTGCCAGCAGTGACGGGACAGCAAGCAATCAGCCCCAGCATTTT
-	few	TRBV3-1	TRBJ1-3	CASSQGTSSGSTIYF	TGTGCCAGCAGCCAAGGTACCAGCTCTGGAAGCACCATATATTTT
-	few	TRBV7-2	TRBJ2-7	CASSLVWEDYEQYF	TGTGCCAGCAGCTTAGTATGGGAGGACTACGAGCAGTACTTC
TRBD2	many	TRBV3-1	TRBJ2-5	CASSRDTLGLAGETQYF	TGTGCCAGCAGCAGAGACACTCTAGGACTAGCTGGAGAGACCCAGTACTTC
-	-	TRBV9	TRBJ1-2	CASSVWRLAADYGYTF	TGTGCCAGCAGCGTTTGGCGATTGGCGGCGGACTATGGCTACACCTTC
TRBD2	-	TRBV29-1	TRBJ2-7	CSVAWTSYEQYF	TGCAGCGTTGCGTGGACTAGCTACGAGCAGTACTTC
TRBD1	many	TRBV15	TRBJ1-1	CATSRDLGRGAEAFF	TGTGCCACCAGCAGAGATCTAGGCAGGGGGGCTGAAGCTTTCTTT
-	many	TRBV28	TRBJ2-7	CASSRPDGFYEQYF	TGTGCCAGCAGTCGCCCGGACGGATTCTACGAGCAGTACTTC
TRBD1	few	TRBV6-2/TRBV6-3	TRBJ2-6	CASSWTGAPNSGANVLTF	TGTGCCAGCAGCTGGACAGGGGCCCCAAACTCTGGGGCCAACGTCCTGACTTTC
-	-	TRBV19	TRBJ1-3	CASKRGNTIYF	TGTGCCTCAAAGAGGGGAAACACCATATATTTT
-	many	TRBV27	TRBJ1-2	CASSPGRNYGYTF	TGTGCCAGCAGCCCGGGACGGAACTATGGCTACACCTTC
TRBD1	few	TRBV28	TRBJ1-1	CASSHTGTGTEAFF	TGTGCCAGCAGTCATACCGGGACAGGGACTGAAGCTTTCTTT
-	many	TRBV28	TRBJ1-5	CASSFGQSSNQPQHF	TGTGCCAGCAGTTTCGGCCAGAGTAGCAATCAGCCCCAGCATTTT
-	many	TRBV10-3	TRBJ2-7	CAISKTGTDSYEQYF	TGTGCCATCAGTAAGACCGGGACGGACTCCTACGAGCAGTACTTC
TRBD1	-	TRBV5-1	TRBJ1-2	CASSHSGQGGGYTF	TGCGCCAGCAGCCATAGCGGACAGGGCGGCGGCTACACCTTC
-	-	TRBV2	TRBJ1-3	CASSPDSHSGNTIYF	TGTGCCAGCAGCCCCGACAGCCACTCTGGAAACACCATATATTTT
-	-	TRBV7-2	TRBJ2-7	CASSLNRKYEQYF	TGTGCCAGCAGCTTAAACAGAAAATACGAGCAGTACTTC
-	few	TRBV6-5	TRBJ2-2	CASSYLGELFF	TGTGCCAGCAGTTACCTCGGGGAGCTGTTTTTT
-	many	TRBV6-1	TRBJ2-2	CASSGTETGELFF	TGTGCCAGCAGTGGGACAGAAACCGGGGAGCTGTTTTTT
-	-	TRBV7-3	TRBJ2-1	CATREQNNEQFF	TGTGCCACTAGGGAGCAGAACAATGAGCAGTTCTTC
TRBD2	few	TRBV7-9	TRBJ2-7	CASSSVGGGEQYF	TGTGCCAGCAGCTCCGTTGGGGGGGGCGAGCAGTACTTC
-	many	TRBV12-3/TRBV12-4	TRBJ1-1	CASSLVGHPNTEAFF	TGTGCCAGCAGTTTAGTGGGACACCCCAACACTGAAGCTTTCTTT
-	many	TRBV6-5	TRBJ1-1	CASSYVGAVTEAFF	TGTGCCAGCAGTTATGTGGGGGCGGTTACTGAAGCTTTCTTT
TRBD2	-	TRBV28	TRBJ2-7	CASIGAGTNYEQYF	TGTGCCAGCATCGGGGCCGGGACTAACTACGAGCAGTACTTC
TRBD2	-	TRBV6-1	TRBJ2-5	CASSQTSVFQQETQYF	TGTGCCAGCAGCCAGACTAGCGTTTTCCAGCAAGAGACCCAGTACTTC
-	few	TRBV28	TRBJ2-7	CASSTVGNEQYF	TGTGCCAGCAGTACAGTAGGGAACGAGCAGTACTTC
TRBD2	-	TRBV20-1	TRBJ2-7	CSARTSGVYEQYF	TGCAGTGCTCGGACTAGCGGGGTCTACGAGCAGTACTTC
TRBD1	many	TRBV6-1	TRBJ2-7	CASSEVGDRGTYEQYF	TGTGCCAGCAGTGAAGTTGGGGACAGGGGGACTTACGAGCAGTACTTC
-	-	TRBV30	TRBJ1-2	CAWSLEGYSYGYTF	TGTGCCTGGAGTCTCGAGGGTTATTCCTATGGCTACACCTTC
-	-	TRBV20-1	TRBJ2-7	CSAVGRSGQPTWEQYF	TGCAGTGCTGTGGGGAGGAGTGGACAGCCAACCTGGGAGCAGTACTTC
TRBD2	many	TRBV6-1	TRBJ2-7	CASVYALAGSYEQYF	TGTGCCAGCGTATACGCCCTAGCGGGCTCCTACGAGCAGTACTTC
-	many	TRBV11-2	TRBJ2-5	CASSLVGWGETQYF	TGTGCCAGCAGCTTAGTTGGCTGGGGGGAGACCCAGTACTTC
-	-	TRBV6-5	TRBJ2-5	CASSYGRGLETQYF	TGTGCCAGCAGTTACGGCAGGGGATTAGAGACCCAGTACTTC
-	-	TRBV12-3/TRBV12-4	TRBJ2-7	CASSPLRTNAYEQYF	TGTGCCAGCAGTCCGTTGCGGACAAACGCCTACGAGCAGTACTTC
TRBD2	-	TRBV2	TRBJ2-1	CASSPGSGGTYNEQFF	TGTGCCAGCAGTCCCGGTAGCGGGGGAACCTACAATGAGCAGTTCTTC
-	few	TRBV19	TRBJ2-7	CASTNNRVGEEEQYF	TGTGCCAGTACGAATAACAGGGTAGGGGAGGAAGAGCAGTACTTC
-	-	TRBV27	TRBJ1-5	CASRSLEGFNQPQHF	TGTGCCAGCAGAAGTCTTGAAGGATTCAATCAGCCCCAGCATTTT